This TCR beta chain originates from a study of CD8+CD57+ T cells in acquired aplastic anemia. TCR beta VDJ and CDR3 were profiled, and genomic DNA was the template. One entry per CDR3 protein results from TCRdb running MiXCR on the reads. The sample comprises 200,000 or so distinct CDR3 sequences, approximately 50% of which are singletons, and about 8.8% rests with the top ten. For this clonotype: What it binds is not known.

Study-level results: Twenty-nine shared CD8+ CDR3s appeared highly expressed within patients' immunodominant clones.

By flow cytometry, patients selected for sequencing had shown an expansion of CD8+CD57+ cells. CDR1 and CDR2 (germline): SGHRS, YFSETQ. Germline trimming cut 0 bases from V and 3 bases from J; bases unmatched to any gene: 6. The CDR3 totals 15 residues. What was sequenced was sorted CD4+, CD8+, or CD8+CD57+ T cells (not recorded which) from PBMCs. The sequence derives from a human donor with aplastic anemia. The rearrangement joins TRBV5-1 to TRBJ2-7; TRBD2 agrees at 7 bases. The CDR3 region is CASSLGGSKVYEQYF. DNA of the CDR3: TGCGCCAGCAGCTTGGGCGGGAGTAAGGTCTACGAGCAGTACTTC.